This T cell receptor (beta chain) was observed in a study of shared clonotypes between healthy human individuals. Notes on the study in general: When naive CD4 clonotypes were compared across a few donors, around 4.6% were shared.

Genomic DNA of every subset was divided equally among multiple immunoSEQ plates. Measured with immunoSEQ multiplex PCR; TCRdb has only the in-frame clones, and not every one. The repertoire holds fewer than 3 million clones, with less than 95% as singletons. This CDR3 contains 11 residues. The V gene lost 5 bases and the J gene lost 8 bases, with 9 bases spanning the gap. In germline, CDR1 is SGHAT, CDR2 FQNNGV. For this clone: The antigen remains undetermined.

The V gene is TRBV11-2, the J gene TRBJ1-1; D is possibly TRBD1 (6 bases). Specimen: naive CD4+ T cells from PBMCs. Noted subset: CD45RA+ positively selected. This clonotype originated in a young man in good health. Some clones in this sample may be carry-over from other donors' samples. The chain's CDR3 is CASSVQGEAFF. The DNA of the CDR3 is TGTGCCAGCAGCGTACAGGGAGAAGCTTTCTTT.